This T cell receptor beta chain was identified in a study of T-cell memory formation after mild COVID-19. Findings of the study overall: Proof of SARS-CoV-2 specificity was absent for the second-wave clones that crested on day 37.

Concerning this clonotype: The antigen is undetermined.

Researchers used 5'RACE with constant-segment primers to make TCR alpha and TCR beta cDNA libraries that carry sample barcodes and UMIs. TCRdb fed the 5' RACE reads into MiXCR, producing one record per CDR3 protein. This sample yields around 530,000 distinct CDR3 sequences, of which roughly a fifth are seen a single time; 7.5% to 9.5% belongs to the top ten. The germline V gene has CDR1 KGHSH and CDR2 LQKENI. Deletions cut 0 bases from V and 4 bases from J, with 10 bases between. CDR3 length equals 15 residues. The genes are TRBV18 and TRBJ1-3; D ambiguous. Input material: PBMCs or a T cell subset sorted from them (not recorded which). This TCR derives from an adult woman who had mild COVID-19 (a few samples of this study predate the infection). Cell type and time point are not known. The CDR3 region is CASSPPPKWGNTIYF. In nucleotides, the CDR3 is TGTGCCAGCTCACCACCCCCCAAGTGGGGAAACACCATATATTTT.